This T cell receptor beta chain was identified in a study of regulatory T cells in long-lasting Graves disease. Study-level points and caveats: Persistent Graves' patients showed reduced TCR diversity versus newly diagnosed patients.

Of note for this clonotype: Its cognate antigen is unknown. This may be a read error: a much more frequent sequence differs by one nucleotide.

The TCR beta library used iRepertoire HTBI primers with Arm-PCR amplification of CDR3. TCRdb reprocessed the multiplex PCR reads with MiXCR, giving one entry per CDR3 protein. The repertoire consists of just over 600,000 distinct CDR3 sequences, with 16% occurring once and the leading ten covering 18%. Time point meaning: newly diagnosed GD, antithyroid drugs for less than 3 months. From RNA extracted from PBMCs, the TCR library was made. CDR1 and CDR2 (germline): DFQATT, SNEGSKA (reference sequence). The CDR3 loop spans 14 amino acids. V gave up 6 bases and J gave up 2 bases, with 15 bases separating them. The same specimen was also included in a second study, on T cells in Graves' hyperthyroidism and ophthalmopathy.

V usage is TRBV20-1 and J usage is TRBJ2-3; D call uncertain. The starting material was peripheral blood mononuclear cells (PBMCs), obtained at new diagnosis, from a patient treated with antithyroid drugs. The receptor's source is a woman in her twenties or thirties with Graves disease. CDR3 protein: CSAIPAGVTDTQYF. CDR3 bases: TGCAGTGCAATCCCAGCAGGAGTCACAGATACGCAGTATTTT.